Each of the 20 T cell receptor beta chains below was sequenced from the same sample in a study of blood T cell repertoires in COVID-19. This table comes from immunoSEQ multiplex PCR, and its TCRdb copy is limited to in-frame clones, with some not included. The sample includes fewer than 15,000 clones, approximately 91% of them seen just once. The material sequenced was peripheral blood. These receptors were collected from a human donor in a cohort sampled during active COVID-19.

This rearrangement joins TRBV5-4 to TRBJ2-7; 10 bases fit TRBD2. J gave up 0 bases and V 4 bases, and 7 bases lay outside the gene matches. The CDR3 contains 16 residues. Germline-derived CDR1 and CDR2 are SGHNT and YYREEE (reference sequence). CDR3 residues: CASSPPSGGASYEQYF. CDR3 sequence (DNA): TGTGCCAGCAGCCCCCCTAGCGGGGGCGCCTCCTACGAGCAGTACTTC. Supplemented by reference TRBV5-4 and TRBJ2-7, the full variable domain reads ETGVTQSPTHLIKTRGQQVTLRCSSQSGHNTVSWYQQALGQGPQFIFQYYREEENGRGNFPPRFSGLQFPNYSSELNVNALELDDSALYLCASSPPSGGASYEQYFGPGTRLTVT.

The chain uses TRBV19 and TRBJ2-3, with D possibly matching TRBD2 (5 bases). Germline V gene data show CDR1 as LNHDA and CDR2 as SQIVND (reference sequence). This CDR3 spans 16 amino acids. V lost 4 bases and J 3 bases, leaving 17 bases between the germline ends. The CDR3: CASSTGEGRSTDTQYF. DNA for the CDR3: TGTGCCAGTAGTACCGGAGAGGGAAGGTCGACAGATACGCAGTATTTT.

This rearrangement joins TRBV29-1 to TRBJ1-1; TRBD1 matches at 9 bases. The V segment lost 4 bases and the J segment 3 bases; nucleotides outside the gene matches: 3. CDR1 is SQVTM and CDR2 is ANQGSEA in the germline V gene. There are 13 residues in the CDR3. The CDR3, as DNA: TGCAGCGTTGTACGGACAGGGGACACTGAAGCTTTCTTT. It specifies CSVVRTGDTEAFF.

Points on this clone: This specimen includes other DNA sequences encoding the same CDR3. The chain employs TRBV19 and TRBJ1-5; TRBD1 is a possible D gene (6 bases). The CDR3 is 14 amino acids. Germline V gene sequence: CDR1 LNHDA, CDR2 SQIVND (reference sequence). Trimming took off 3 bases at V and 6 bases at J, with 12 bases between the two ends. CDR3 region: CASSMGGGGQPQHF. The CDR3 coding sequence is TGTGCCAGTAGTATGGGGGGGGGCGGTCAGCCCCAGCATTTT.

The CDR3 region has the DNA TGTGCCAGCAGTTACTCGAGGAGTACTGAAGCTTTCTTT. Encoded protein: CASSYSRSTEAFF. The genes are TRBV6-2 or TRBV6-3 and TRBJ1-1; D is undetermined. Germline V lookup: CDR1 MNHEY, CDR2 SVGEGT. Trimming took 0 bases from V and 5 from J, leaving 7 bases between them. The CDR3 contains 13 residues.

V and J are TRBV2 and TRBJ2-2; weak D call: TRBD1 (5 bases). The germline V gene has CDR1 SNHLY and CDR2 FYNNEI. The length of the CDR3 is 15 residues. Between the trimmed V and J ends, which lost 4 bases and 3 bases, there was a span of 12 bases. As DNA, the CDR3 is TGTGCCAGCAGTGTGGTAGGGGTGGACACCGGGGAGCTGTTTTTT. It encodes CASSVVGVDTGELFF.

The CDR3 nucleotides are TGTGCCAGCAGTTACTCACCAGGGCGTGACACTGAAGCTTTCTTT. It codes for CASSYSPGRDTEAFF. J is TRBJ1-1 and V is TRBV6-5; D perhaps matches TRBD1 (5 bases). The germline V gene has CDR1 MNHEY and CDR2 SVGAGI. V was trimmed by 0 bases and J by 3 bases, leaving 11 bases between them. This CDR3 is built from 15 residues.

This clone appeared a single time. The chain combines TRBV6-8 with TRBJ2-7; weak D call: TRBD1 (6 bases). Trimming took 8 bases from V and 2 from J, leaving 13 bases between them. The germline V gene encodes CDR1 MNHGY and CDR2 SAAAGT. This CDR3 is built from 13 residues. CDR3 protein: CASGRDNAYEQYF. The CDR3 nucleotides read TGTGCCAGCGGCCGGGACAACGCCTACGAGCAGTACTTC.

This clone was counted a single time. The chain uses TRBV12-3 or TRBV12-4 and TRBJ1-1; TRBD1 is a possible D gene (5 bases). The V and J ends lost 7 bases and 3 bases respectively, with 12 bases between them. The CDR3 extends over 13 amino acids. Written as DNA, the CDR3 is TGTGCCAGCAATTACAAGGGGTACACTGAAGCTTTCTTT. Translating gives CASNYKGYTEAFF.

CDR3 in amino acids: CASSYPAGQGEQYF. The CDR3 DNA is TGTGCCAGCAGTTACCCAGCGGGGCAGGGGGAGCAGTACTTC. The chain combines TRBV6-6 with TRBJ2-7, with D perhaps TRBD2 (7 bases). CDR3 size: 14 residues. CDR1 and CDR2 (germline): MNHNY, SVGAGI (reference sequence). V was trimmed by 2 bases and J by 7 bases, leaving 15 bases between them.

This chain connects TRBV6-1 to TRBJ2-1; possible D gene TRBD1, 6 bases. Germline CDR1 and CDR2: MNHNS and SASEGT. The CDR3 has 16 residues. V was shortened by 4 bases and J by 7 bases, with 20 bases between the two germline ends. This CDR3 reads CASSASPGTLGNEQFF. CDR3 DNA sequence: TGTGCCAGCAGTGCGTCTCCCGGGACACTAGGGAATGAGCAGTTCTTC.

This chain uses TRBV27 with TRBJ2-3; 12 nucleotides align to TRBD2. V trimming: 5 bases; J trimming: 4 bases; junction bases outside the gene matches: 13. Germline V gene lookup returns CDR1 MNHEY and CDR2 SMNVEV (reference sequence). This CDR3 has 18 amino acids. The CDR3 loop reads CASSLTSGRVVSSDTQYF. The CDR3 DNA follows: TGTGCCAGCAGTCTGACTAGCGGGAGAGTCGTCTCCTCAGATACGCAGTATTTT.

The chain combines TRBV6-2 or TRBV6-3 with TRBJ2-5; TRBD2 aligns across 7 bases. CDR3 length: 13 residues. The V and J ends lost 6 bases and 1 base, in that order; junction bases with no gene match: 2. The germline V gene has CDR1 MNHEY and CDR2 SVGEGT. CDR3 DNA: TGTGCCAGCAGCCGGGAGGCCCAAGAGACCCAGTACTTC. Protein: CASSREAQETQYF.

The table lists this clone with a count of one. The V gene is TRBV7-8, the J gene TRBJ2-1, with TRBD2 as a possible D gene (6 bases). Deletions cut 3 bases from V and 8 bases from J, with 23 bases between. The CDR3 length is 17 residues. Germline V lookup: CDR1 SGHVS, CDR2 FQNEAQ. The CDR3 nucleotides read TGTGCCAGCAGCTTCAAGCGCGGGGCCCCGGCCCTTGATGAGCAGTTCTTC. Translating it yields CASSFKRGAPALDEQFF.

The DNA of the CDR3 is TGTGCCAGTTTCCCGACACAGGGGATTGCGACTTTCTTT. Residues: CASFPTQGIATFF. The V and J genes are TRBV19 and TRBJ1-1; TRBD1 matches at 7 bases. The V gene end was trimmed by 8 bases and the J gene end by 12 bases; junction bases not matched to a gene: 15. CDR1 is LNHDA, CDR2 SQIVND, per germline (reference sequence). This CDR3 is 13 amino acids long. Looking up the rest from reference TRBV19 and TRBJ1-1 gives the full variable domain: DGGITQSPKYLFRKEGQNVTLSCEQNLNHDAMYWYRQDPGQGLRLIYYSQIVNDFQKGDIAEGYSVSREKKESFPLTVTSAQKNPTAFYLCASFPTQGIATFFGQGTRLTVV.

This clone has only one observation. V is TRBV11-2 and J is TRBJ2-3; no definite D call. CDR3 length equals 12 residues. Germline loops: CDR1 SGHAT, CDR2 FQNNGV. The V gene lost 3 bases and the J gene lost 5 bases, with 6 bases spanning the gap. In DNA, the CDR3 is TGTGCCAGCAGCTTCCGGGTAGATACGCAGTATTTT. Encoded protein: CASSFRVDTQYF.

The chain is built from TRBV19 and TRBJ1-4; the D gene is possibly TRBD1 (6 bases). V lost 4 bases and J lost 11, with 14 bases in between. There are 13 residues in the CDR3. Germline lookup yields CDR1 LNHDA and CDR2 SQIVND (reference sequence). The CDR3 loop reads CASSSRQEVKLFF. The CDR3 DNA follows: TGTGCCAGTAGTAGCAGACAGGAGGTGAAACTGTTTTTT.

The chain recombines TRBV5-8 with TRBJ1-1; D is perhaps TRBD1 (5 bases). This CDR3 comprises 13 residues. The V gene lost 4 bases and the J gene lost 4 bases, with 11 bases spanning the gap. The germline CDR1 and CDR2 sequences are SGHTS and YDEGEE. CDR3 sequence: CASSQGHITEAFF. As DNA, the CDR3 is TGTGCCAGCAGCCAAGGACATATCACTGAAGCTTTCTTT.

This chain connects TRBV10-3 to TRBJ2-3; D remains unclear. Trimming stripped 3 bases from V and 0 bases from J, with 7 bases between. This CDR3 has 14 residues. Germline V lookup: CDR1 ENHRY, CDR2 SYGVKD. The CDR3 sequence is CAISDLESTDTQYF. In nucleotides, the CDR3 is TGTGCCATCAGTGATCTAGAAAGCACAGATACGCAGTATTTT.

This clone was recorded only once. The chain couples TRBV12-3 or TRBV12-4 to TRBJ2-7; D perhaps matches TRBD1 (5 bases). The CDR3 loop spans 11 amino acids. Between the trimmed V and J ends, which lost 3 bases and 6 bases, there was a span of 6 bases. As DNA, the CDR3 is TGTGCCAGCAGTTTCACAGGCGAGCAGTACTTC. It encodes CASSFTGEQYF.